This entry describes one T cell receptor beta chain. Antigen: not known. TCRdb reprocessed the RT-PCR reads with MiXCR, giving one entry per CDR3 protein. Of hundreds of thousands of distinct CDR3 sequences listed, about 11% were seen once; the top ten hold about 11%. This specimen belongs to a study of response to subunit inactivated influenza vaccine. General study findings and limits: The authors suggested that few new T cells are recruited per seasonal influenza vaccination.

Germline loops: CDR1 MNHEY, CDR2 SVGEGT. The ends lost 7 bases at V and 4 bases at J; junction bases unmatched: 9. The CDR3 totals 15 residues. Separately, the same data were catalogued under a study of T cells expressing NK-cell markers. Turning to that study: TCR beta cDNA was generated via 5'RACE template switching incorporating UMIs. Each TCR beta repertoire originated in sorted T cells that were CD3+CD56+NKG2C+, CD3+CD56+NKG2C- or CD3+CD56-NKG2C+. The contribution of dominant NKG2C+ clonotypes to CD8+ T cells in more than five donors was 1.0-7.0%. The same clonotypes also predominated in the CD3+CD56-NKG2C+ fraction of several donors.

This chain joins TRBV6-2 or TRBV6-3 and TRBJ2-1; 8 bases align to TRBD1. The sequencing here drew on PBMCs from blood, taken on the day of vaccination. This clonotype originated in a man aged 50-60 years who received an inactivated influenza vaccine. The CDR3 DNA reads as TGTGCCAGCATCGGCCGGGACAGGTATTACAATGAGCAGTTCTTC. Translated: CASIGRDRYYNEQFF.